The present TCR beta chain was sequenced within a study of CD8+ T cells in alopecia areata. Overall study findings and caveats: Resident alphabeta T-cell populations of normal skin are likewise subject to sequencing in scalp samples.

This clone has only a few counts. Its specificity is unknown. RNA was extracted and reverse transcribed into cDNA as the sequencing template. Here immunoSEQ multiplex PCR was the method, and the copy in TCRdb shows in-frame clones only, minus some. The sample yields about 76,000 clones, 66% seen once. The CDR3 consists of 16 residues. V shed 4 bases, J shed 3 bases, and the junction held 11 bases outside the gene matches. The germline V gene has CDR1 MGHRA and CDR2 YSYEKL. Indicated treatment: oral pan-JAK inhibitor, 5-10 mg twice daily. This TCR was recovered from a human donor with alopecia areata. Source: CD8+ T cells sorted from blood, taken at week 24, from a patient treated with tofacitinib. The V and J genes are TRBV4-1 and TRBJ2-5; TRBD2 matches 7 bases. The CDR3 coding sequence is TGCGCCAGCAGCCGCGGAGGAGGTCTAGCGGAAGAGACCCAGTACTTC. Protein: CASSRGGGLAEETQYF.